Listed below are T cell receptor beta chains from one sample, sequenced in a study of blood T cells in healthy people across ages. Via MiXCR, TCRdb re-called the 5' RACE reads, giving one row per CDR3 protein. The sample has hundreds of thousands of distinct CDR3 sequences, roughly 20% seen once; the top ten hold 3.5% to 4%. Sequenced input: blood. These receptor sequences come from a man aged 65 to 79 in good health. CDR3s include the opening cysteine and the closing phenylalanine or tryptophan. The D gene is left open where the match is weak. Size values are once, few and many counts, or a class for expanded clones, and some rows have none.

V	length	J	D	size	CDR3	DNA
TRBV29-1	14	TRBJ1-1	.	few	CSVEGNGRYTEAFF	TGCAGCGTTGAGGGTAATGGGAGATACACTGAAGCTTTCTTT
TRBV3-1	14	TRBJ1-1	.	.	CASSDELINTEAFF	TGTGCCAGCAGTGACGAGCTAATCAACACTGAAGCTTTCTTT
TRBV7-2	16	TRBJ2-5	TRBD2	.	CASSLAGLAYGETQYF	TGTGCCAGCAGCTTAGCAGGACTAGCTTATGGCGAGACCCAGTACTTC
TRBV28	12	TRBJ2-7	.	.	CASSIGQYEQYF	TGTGCCAGCAGTATAGGACAGTACGAGCAGTACTTC
TRBV6-6	15	TRBJ1-5	.	.	CASRPGTSGRDTQHF	TGTGCCAGCAGACCCGGGACTAGCGGGAGAGATACGCAGCATTTT
TRBV7-2	14	TRBJ2-1	TRBD1	.	CASSLRGTGNEQFF	TGTGCCAGCAGCTTAAGAGGGACAGGGAATGAGCAGTTCTTC
TRBV6-2/TRBV6-3	13	TRBJ2-7	.	few	CASSRRRIYEQYF	TGTGCCAGCAGCCGAAGGCGGATTTACGAGCAGTACTTC
TRBV7-3	14	TRBJ2-1	.	many	CASSPLVGANEQFF	TGTGCCAGCAGCCCCCTGGTTGGCGCCAATGAGCAGTTCTTC
TRBV12-3/TRBV12-4	16	TRBJ2-7	TRBD1	.	CASSSTNDRAVYEQYF	TGTGCCAGCAGCTCAACCAATGACAGGGCCGTCTACGAGCAGTACTTC
TRBV5-1	15	TRBJ2-1	TRBD2	many	CASSLLGLAGDEQFF	TGCGCCAGCAGCTTGCTGGGACTAGCGGGCGATGAGCAGTTCTTC
TRBV15	18	TRBJ2-7	TRBD1	.	CATSIEAVGTGKTYEQYF	TGTGCCACCAGCATCGAAGCTGTCGGGACAGGGAAAACCTACGAGCAGTACTTC
TRBV6-2/TRBV6-3	16	TRBJ1-4	.	.	CASSIRPATTNEKLFF	TGTGCCAGCAGTATACGTCCAGCAACAACTAATGAAAAACTGTTTTTT
TRBV29-1	15	TRBJ2-6	.	few	CSVEGTGTGANVLTF	TGCAGCGTTGAAGGTACAGGGACTGGGGCCAACGTCCTGACTTTC
TRBV28	12	TRBJ2-7	.	.	CASSLYQREQYF	TGTGCCAGCAGTTTATACCAGCGCGAGCAGTACTTC
TRBV7-9	17	TRBJ2-5	TRBD2	few	CASSLEISGSLQETQYF	TGTGCCAGCAGCTTAGAGATTAGCGGGAGTCTACAAGAGACCCAGTACTTC
TRBV5-1	16	TRBJ2-7	.	.	CASSLDVSGRRSEQYF	TGCGCCAGCAGCTTGGACGTTAGCGGCCGGAGATCCGAGCAGTACTTC
TRBV5-6	17	TRBJ2-3	TRBD2	.	CASSLRASGRTGDTQYF	TGTGCCAGCAGCTTGCGCGCTAGCGGGAGGACAGGAGATACGCAGTATTTT
TRBV5-1	14	TRBJ2-3	.	.	CASSSGQNTDTQYF	TGCGCCAGCAGCTCCGGACAGAACACAGATACGCAGTATTTT
TRBV2	16	TRBJ2-6	.	.	CASSEGGTSGANVLTF	TGTGCCAGCAGTGAGGGCGGGACCTCTGGGGCCAACGTCCTGACTTTC
TRBV3-1	14	TRBJ1-4	.	.	CASSQGTRREKLFF	TGTGCCAGCAGTCAAGGAACCAGGAGGGAAAAACTGTTTTTT
TRBV20-1	13	TRBJ2-5	TRBD2	few	CSAETSGSLTQYF	TGCAGTGCGGAAACTAGCGGGAGCCTGACCCAGTACTTC
TRBV12-3/TRBV12-4	15	TRBJ2-2	.	.	CASSPFGAETGELFF	TGTGCCAGCAGTCCCTTCGGGGCGGAAACCGGGGAGCTGTTTTTT
TRBV5-1	16	TRBJ2-7	.	.	CASSLADGTGTYEQYF	TGCGCCAGCAGCTTGGCGGACGGGACTGGTACCTACGAGCAGTACTTC
TRBV2	13	TRBJ2-1	TRBD1	few	CASSDDRVDEQFF	TGTGCCAGCAGTGACGACAGGGTGGATGAGCAGTTCTTC